A selection of T cell receptor beta chains follows, all from one sample in a study of vaccination effects on CD4 cells after COVID-19. Which antigens these TCRs recognize remains unknown. TCRdb's table, derived via immunoSEQ multiplex PCR, lists solely in-frame clones and lacks some. The data hold roughly 21,000 clones, with over 65% observed a single time. Sample: CD4+ T cells from PBMCs cultured with HCoV-NL63 spike peptides, taken before COVID-19 vaccination. The origin of the receptors is a human donor who received a COVID-19 vaccine. The CDR3 runs from the conserved cysteine through the conserved F or W. A D gene is named only where the DNA matches it firmly. Size values are once, few and many counts, or a class for expanded clones, and some rows have none.

V gene	clone size	D gene	J gene	CDR3 protein	CDR3 DNA
TRBV14	NA	NA	TRBJ2-7	CASSPDRIRLYF	TGTGCCAGCAGCCCCGATAGGATCCGATTATACTTC
TRBV14	NA	TRBD1	TRBJ1-2	CASSGTGGASLGYTF	TGTGCCAGCAGCGGGACAGGGGGCGCCTCTCTAGGTTACACCTTC
TRBV7-9	NA	NA	TRBJ2-5	CASSRPTGTQETQYF	TGTGCCAGCAGCCGACCGACCGGGACTCAAGAGACCCAGTACTTC
TRBV6-2/TRBV6-3	few	NA	TRBJ1-5	CASSSGGGFGQPQHF	TGTGCCAGCAGTTCGGGGGGCGGATTTGGACAGCCCCAGCATTTT
TRBV5-1	NA	NA	TRBJ2-3	CASTAPGQLPFDTQYF	TGCGCCAGCACCGCCCCAGGACAGCTCCCCTTCGATACGCAGTATTTT
TRBV29-1	NA	TRBD1	TRBJ2-3	CSGKDRFTDTQYF	TGCAGCGGGAAGGACAGGTTCACAGATACGCAGTATTTT
TRBV2	once	NA	TRBJ1-1	CASRAFPQNTEAFF	TGTGCCAGCCGCGCTTTTCCGCAGAACACTGAAGCTTTCTTT
TRBV2	NA	TRBD1	TRBJ1-1	CASSKPGQGLTEAFF	TGTGCCAGCAGTAAACCGGGACAGGGGCTTACTGAAGCTTTCTTT
TRBV6-1	NA	NA	TRBJ1-5	CASSEIGNSNQPQHF	TGTGCCAGCAGTGAAATAGGGAATAGCAATCAGCCCCAGCATTTT
TRBV29-1	NA	NA	TRBJ2-7	CSAPGHLYEQYF	TGCAGCGCCCCGGGACACCTCTACGAGCAGTACTTC
TRBV6-1	once	NA	TRBJ2-2	CASRDSTNTGELFF	TGTGCCAGCAGGGACAGCACGAACACCGGGGAGCTGTTTTTT